This TCR beta chain was retrieved from a study of PD-L1 blockade in urothelial cancer. The V and J ends lost 3 bases and 0 bases respectively, with 10 bases between them. CDR3 size: 15 residues. Germline CDR1 reads SGHNT; CDR2 reads YYREEE (reference sequence). The data were produced by immunoSEQ multiplex PCR, yet TCRdb's version contains in-frame clones alone and is incomplete. The table shows roughly 100,000 clones, with roughly 80% occurring only once. Described time point: peripheral blood 6 weeks after treatment start. The sample in question was PBMCs, obtained around atezolizumab (anti-PD-L1) treatment. The chain employs TRBV5-4 and TRBJ2-4; weak D call: TRBD1 (5 bases). The source of this sequence is a man aged 65 to 85 with urothelial cancer. The CDR3 DNA is TGTGCCAGCAGCTCACAGGATTTAGCCAAAAACATTCAGTACTTC. It is translated as CASSSQDLAKNIQYF.